The clone carrying this TCR beta chain appeared once. Preparation of the TCRbeta library used unique molecular identifiers. TCRdb reanalysed the PCR reads using MiXCR and keeps one entry per CDR3 protein. The sample contains under 250,000 distinct CDR3 sequences, under 30% of which appear only once. The data originate from a study of T-cell reconstitution after alpha-beta-depleted transplantation in children. With 3 bases clipped from V and 8 bases from J, the junction kept 5 bases outside the gene matches. Germline V CDR1 and CDR2: SQVTM, ANQGSEA. The CDR3 extends over 14 amino acids. The V gene is TRBV29-1, the J gene TRBJ2-1; 12 bases align to TRBD2. This material consisted of PBMCs, mostly from graft donor cells, taken 360 days after TCRalphabeta/CD19-depleted stem cell transplant. This clonotype was sampled from a female patient between 2 and 10 years old who had a stem cell transplant for congenital amegakaryocytic thrombocytopenia, so the T cells may come from the graft donor. In DNA form, the CDR3 reads TGCAGCGTTGAGTCTCCTAGCGGGAGGGATGAGCAGTTCTTC. It yields the protein CSVESPSGRDEQFF.